This entry features one TCR beta chain sequence. Its antigen is as yet unknown. The sample comes from a study of vaccination effects on CD4 cells after COVID-19. Overall study findings and caveats: Substantial clonal contraction characterized both infection- and vaccine-induced clones late after vaccination.

The protocol was immunoSEQ multiplex PCR, while the TCRdb copy is restricted to in-frame clones and leaves out a portion. The data hold approximately 46,000 clones, with 74% observed a single time. Germline CDR1 is SGHRS and CDR2 is YFSETQ. CDR3 length equals 14 residues. V lost 0 bases to trimming and J lost 2 bases, with 8 bases between them. Subsequent to less than twelve days of culture, CD4+ T cells were isolated. A half-volume exchange with IL-2 medium occurred on days 3 and 7. The rearrangement joins TRBV5-1 to TRBJ1-2, with D possibly matching TRBD1 (6 bases). This receptor was obtained from a human donor who had a prior SARS-CoV-2 infection. The specimen was CD4+ T cells from PBMCs cultured without peptide, collected before COVID-19 vaccination. CDR3 nucleotides: TGCGCCAGCAGCTTGGTACAGGGCAACTATGGCTACACCTTC. It encodes CASSLVQGNYGYTF.